This T cell receptor (beta chain) was documented in a study of T cells in Graves' hyperthyroidism and ophthalmopathy. General study results and limits: Ophthalmopathy got predicted by the model a median 6.5 months before its onset.

Remarks on this clonotype: What it binds is not known.

Trimming took 1 base from V and 0 from J, leaving 10 bases between them. The CDR3 extends over 16 amino acids. Germline values: CDR1 SGHTA, CDR2 FQGNSA. Newly diagnosed hyperthyroidism, duration under 2 months, in patients aged 18 to 65. Uncontrolled infections, other autoimmune diseases, pregnancy or lactation led to exclusion of patients. Amplified TCR beta CDR3 regions came from RNA transcripts. First-round RT-PCR with HTBI primers amplified the TCR CDR3 region. TCRdb independently ran MiXCR on the multiplex PCR reads; one entry per CDR3 protein. The table includes 600,000 to 800,000 distinct CDR3 sequences, under 45% detected once.

This clonotype was sampled from a woman aged 35 to 49 with Graves' hyperthyroidism. The V call is TRBV7-2, the J call TRBJ1-5; no firm D call. The sequenced sample consisted of blood. In DNA, the CDR3 is TGTGCCAGCAGCTTAGTAGTCGGAAATAGCAATCAGCCCCAGCATTTT. Translation gives CASSLVVGNSNQPQHF.